Listed here is a single TCR beta chain. Its antigen is unknown. No per-base quality is available; no much larger clone lies one base away. Whole blood was collected in K2EDTA tubes by collaborating institutions according to the institutions' own protocols. Collaborator samples were shipped for TCRbeta analysis as frozen whole blood, isolated PBMCs, or DNA extracted from either sample type. The sample belongs to a study of blood T cell repertoires in COVID-19 (dated by TCRdb to 2018 to 2021). For the study in its entirety: Samples from collaborators originated in the United States, Italy and Spain and spanned both the acute and convalescent phases of COVID-19. The dataset comprised deeply sampled blood TCRbeta repertoires from subjects exposed to, actively infected with, or recovered from COVID-19. The samples were drawn from the first 160 participants of the ongoing ImmuneRACE study and from under 1,500 subjects provided by 6 global collaborators. The repertoires were made available in a free public database intended to serve as a resource for research on the immune response to SARS-CoV-2. The prospective study material was composed of cDNA or gDNA derived from T cells, B-cell-depleted T cells, or PBMCs. Where HLA class I and class II types were available, the types were taken from metadata supplied by the sample provider, not from assay-based typing. A de-identified subject ID, COVID-19 status, age in years and sex were almost always included in the sample metadata. Study-level results and caveats: How much clinical and demographic metadata was included differed by source and by participant, and the metadata was provided uncurated.

The germline ends are 11 bases apart after V is trimmed by 2 bases and J by 4 bases. The CDR3 holds 15 amino acids from the cysteine to the phenylalanine. The read is trimmed to its CDR3 DNA, 45 bases read in frame from base 1. For CDR1 and CDR2, the germline V gene lists SGHDN and FVKESK. TCRbeta CDR3 regions were amplified from genomic DNA using the immunoSEQ Assay, a bias-controlled multiplex PCR. On the study's bioinformatics: Nucleated cell counts per sample were estimated from amplification of reference gene primers within the assay. To quantify the absolute abundance of each unique TCRbeta CDR3 rearrangement, sequence reads were collapsed and filtered. Productive Simpson clonality was computed per sample as the square root of Simpson's diversity index over productive rearrangements. Imported from immuneACCESS, the table was reduced by TCRdb to in-frame sequences with V and J called. These copies leave out some clones; in studies compared against another copy, an unresolved V gene accounts for under half, and the cause of the remainder is not known. The V and J calls and clone size were taken over from that table, and D and trimming were inferred from the DNA. The sample has about 250,000 clones on record, around 82% of them singletons. The top ten clones comprise approximately 4.5% of the sample.

The sequencing input was peripheral blood. The receptor's source is a woman in her 70s with acute or convalescent COVID-19. The receptor chain draws on TRBV14 and TRBJ2-2; matching of 6 bases hints at TRBD2 as the D gene. The CDR3 is CASSQQGSGTGELFF. Here is the DNA: TGTGCCAGCAGCCAACAGGGTAGCGGCACCGGGGAGCTGTTTTTT.